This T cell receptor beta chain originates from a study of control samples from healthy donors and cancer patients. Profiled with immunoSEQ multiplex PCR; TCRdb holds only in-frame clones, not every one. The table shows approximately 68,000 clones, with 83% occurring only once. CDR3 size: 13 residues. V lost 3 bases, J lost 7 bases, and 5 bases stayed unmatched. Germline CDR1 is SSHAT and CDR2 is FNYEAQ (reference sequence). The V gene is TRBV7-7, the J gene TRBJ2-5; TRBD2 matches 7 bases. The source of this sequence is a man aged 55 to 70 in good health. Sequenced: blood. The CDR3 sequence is CASSLTSLGTQYF. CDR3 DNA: TGTGCCAGCAGCTTGACTAGCCTGGGGACCCAGTACTTC.